Listed here are 5 T cell receptor beta chains from one sample, sequenced in a study of radiotherapy plus CTLA-4 blockade in lung cancer. TCRdb keeps only in-frame clones here, not all; method: immunoSEQ multiplex PCR. Of about 94,000 clones in the sample, roughly 80% are singletons; the top ten hold roughly a quarter. Sequencing was performed on peripheral blood, taken from a patient treated with radiotherapy plus ipilimumab. The receptor source for this set is a human donor with non-small cell lung cancer that progressed on radiotherapy plus ipilimumab.

The J gene is TRBJ2-7, the V gene TRBV28, with D possibly TRBD2 on 5 matching bases. CDR1 is MDHEN and CDR2 is SYDVKM in the germline V gene. V shed 8 bases and J shed 6 bases, with 17 bases lying between them. The CDR3 loop spans 13 amino acids. The CDR3 sequence: CASRARTYGEQYV. The DNA for the CDR3 is TGTGCCAGCCGGGCTCGGACTTATGGCGAGCAGTACGTC.

The gene calls are TRBV10-3 and TRBJ2-3; 7 bases line up with TRBD1. In germline, CDR1 is ENHRY, CDR2 SYGVKD. The length of the CDR3 is 14 residues. The junction had 5 bases not matched to a gene; V was cut back by 6 bases and J by 2 bases. The CDR3 loop reads CAIRRTGNTDTQYF. For the CDR3, the DNA is TGTGCCATCAGAAGGACAGGAAACACAGATACGCAGTATTTT.

The chain couples TRBV6-6 to TRBJ1-1, with unresolved D. V lost 2 bases, J lost 5 bases, and 3 bases lay in between. The CDR3 spans 11 residues. The V gene's germline CDR1 is MNHNY and CDR2 SVGAGI (reference sequence). This CDR3 reads CASSYETEAFF. The CDR3 DNA reads TGTGCCAGCAGTTACGAGACTGAAGCTTTCTTT.

About this clone: The germline gene is not matched at one end of the junction; a read error may be the cause. The chain is built from TRBV7-7 and TRBJ2-5; 7 bases fit TRBD1. Germline V CDR1 and CDR2: SSHAT, FNYEAQ (reference sequence). The CDR3 loop spans 15 amino acids. The CDR3 loop is CASSLRGQDVETQYF. The CDR3 coding sequence is TGTGCTAGCAGCTTACGAGGACAGGACGTGGAGACCCAGTACTTC.

The sample holds one count of this clone. The J gene is TRBJ2-2, the V gene TRBV27; TRBD2 matches 7 bases. Trimming removed 6 bases from V and 5 bases from J; junction bases left unmatched: 6. CDR1 is MNHEY and CDR2 is SMNVEV in the germline V gene (reference sequence). The CDR3 spans 14 residues. The CDR3 nucleotides are TGTGCCAGCAGCGCCCGGGGGGTAACCGGGGAGCTGTTTTTT. It yields the protein CASSARGVTGELFF.